This entry features one T cell receptor beta chain sequence. Its antigen is unknown. The data originate from a study of T cell responses to AZD1222 COVID-19 vaccine. Overall study results and limits: The span of vaccine-associated CD4 TCRs extended across spike, with dominance at 160-218 and 743-854. Females outnumbered males among donors, who were mostly white British; clonal diversity was possibly underestimated.

Only in-frame clones appear in the TCRdb table, and some are missing; sequencing was by immunoSEQ multiplex PCR. The sample carries some 98,000 clones, about 88% recorded once. This CDR3 spans 13 amino acids. Trimming at V came to 4 bases and at J to 7 bases, leaving 4 bases not matched to a gene. Germline assignment: CDR1 SQVTM and CDR2 ANQGSEA. The J gene is TRBJ1-6, the V gene TRBV29-1; 7 bases are a match to TRBD1. The source is an adult in good health. The sample in question was peripheral blood, obtained on day 0 of AZD1222 vaccination. The CDR3: CSVGGTANSPLHF. The CDR3 region has the DNA TGCAGCGTTGGTGGGACAGCCAATTCACCCCTCCACTTT. The variable domain in full, completed from reference TRBV29-1 and TRBJ1-6, reads SAVISQKPSRDICQRGTSLTIQCQVDSQVTMMFWYRQQPGQSLTLIATANQGSEATYESGFVIDKFPISRPNLTFSTLTVSNMSPEDSSIYLCSVGGTANSPLHFGNGTRLTVT.